One sample yielded the 19 T cell receptor beta chains listed below, sequenced in a study of blood T cell repertoires in COVID-19. Sequencing used immunoSEQ multiplex PCR; TCRdb keeps in-frame clones, though not all of them. The sample shows over 100,000 clones, approximately 83% of them seen only once. The source material was peripheral blood. Receptors were obtained from a man at least 80 years old with acute or convalescent COVID-19.

The gene calls are TRBV7-9 and TRBJ2-2, with D hard to call. Trimming cost V 5 bases and J 5 bases, with 15 bases left between them. This CDR3 region has 15 residues. The germline gives CDR1 SEHNR, CDR2 FQNEAQ (reference sequence). This chain's CDR3 is CASSGTLGRTGELFF. The CDR3, as DNA: TGTGCCAGCAGCGGTACCCTAGGAAGGACCGGGGAGCTGTTTTTT.

V usage is TRBV15 and J usage is TRBJ1-2; D is perhaps TRBD1 (5 bases). This CDR3 spans 14 amino acids. V lost 0 bases and J 3 bases, leaving 8 bases between the germline ends. Germline CDR1 LNHNV, CDR2 YYDKDF (reference sequence). The CDR3 nucleotides read TGTGCCACCAGCAGAGATCTGACAGACTATGGCTACACCTTC. Its translation: CATSRDLTDYGYTF.

The V and J genes are TRBV19 and TRBJ2-3; 8 nucleotides agree with TRBD1. CDR1 is LNHDA, CDR2 SQIVND, per germline (reference sequence). J lost 6 bases, V lost 3 bases, and 11 bases had no gene match. This CDR3 is 16 amino acids long. DNA of the CDR3: TGTGCCAGTAGTATGGCCGACAGGGGCGGGCTGGATACGCAGTATTTT. This sequence encodes CASSMADRGGLDTQYF.

The rearrangement uses TRBV14 and TRBJ2-7; 8 bases fit TRBD1. J was trimmed by 2 bases and V by 4 bases; bases with no gene match: 4. CDR1 is SGHDN, CDR2 FVKESK, per germline. The CDR3 loop spans 14 amino acids. CDR3 sequence: CASSRRGRTYEQYF. Here the CDR3 DNA reads TGTGCCAGCAGCCGCAGGGGGCGCACCTACGAGCAGTACTTC.

The chain employs TRBV20-1 and TRBJ2-1, with D tentatively TRBD1 (6 bases). Germline-derived CDR1 and CDR2 are DFQATT and SNEGSKA (reference sequence). The CDR3 is 11 residues long. The germline V and J ends were trimmed by 0 bases and 10 bases, with 7 bases remaining between them. The CDR3 region is CSARDGTEQFF. The CDR3 coding sequence is TGCAGTGCTAGAGATGGGACAGAGCAGTTCTTC.

The chain recombines TRBV9 with TRBJ2-5; weak D call: TRBD2 (6 bases). Germline V gene data show CDR1 as SGDLS and CDR2 as YYNGEE. The CDR3 loop spans 15 amino acids. V lost 6 bases and J 2 bases, leaving 17 bases between the germline ends. CDR3 bases: TGTGCCAGCACTCTCAAGGGCGGGGAACAAGAGACCCAGTACTTC. This gives the protein CASTLKGGEQETQYF.

This chain joins TRBV28 and TRBJ2-7; 7 bases agree with TRBD2. Trimming removed 7 bases from V and 6 bases from J; junction bases left unmatched: 3. Germline V gene data show CDR1 as MDHEN and CDR2 as SYDVKM. The CDR3 extends over 11 amino acids. The CDR3 spells CASTREREQYF. DNA of the CDR3: TGTGCCAGCACGCGGGAGCGCGAGCAGTACTTC.

This clone has only one observation. The V call is TRBV4-1, the J call TRBJ2-7, with TRBD2 identical over 8 bases. The J segment lost 0 bases and the V segment lost 1 base, leaving 2 bases of the junction unmatched. Germline lookup yields CDR1 MGHRA and CDR2 YSYEKL. The CDR3 sequence is 15 residues long. The CDR3 loop reads CASSQGSGSSYEQYF. In DNA form, the CDR3 reads TGCGCCAGCAGCCAAGGGAGCGGGAGCTCCTACGAGCAGTACTTC.

The J gene is TRBJ2-1, the V gene TRBV6-5; D not resolved. V was shortened by 6 bases and J by 10 bases, with 19 bases between the two germline ends. The CDR3 has 14 amino acids. Germline loops: CDR1 MNHEY, CDR2 SVGAGI. CDR3 in DNA: TGTGCCAGCAGCTACACCCTTGGAACAGCCGAGCAGTTCTTC. The encoded protein is CASSYTLGTAEQFF.

The J gene is TRBJ2-5, the V gene TRBV5-1; D is perhaps TRBD1 (5 bases). The CDR3 has 18 residues. From germline, CDR1 is SGHRS and CDR2 YFSETQ. V dropped 2 bases and J dropped 2 bases, with 22 bases sitting between them. The CDR3 DNA is TGCGCCAGCAGCTTAAGGGGCAGGGCAAGAGATTTACAAGAGACCCAGTACTTC. It encodes CASSLRGRARDLQETQYF.

J is TRBJ1-2 and V is TRBV27; TRBD1 agrees at 9 bases. CDR1 and CDR2 (germline): MNHEY, SMNVEV (reference sequence). Trimming at V came to 5 bases and at J to 2 bases, leaving 6 bases not matched to a gene. The CDR3 is 15 amino acids. In nucleotides, the CDR3 is TGTGCCAGCAGTCCACAGGGGGCGTCCAACTATGGCTACACCTTC. Translated: CASSPQGASNYGYTF.

The rearrangement uses TRBV6-2 or TRBV6-3 and TRBJ1-1; a weak D match, TRBD1 (6 bases). Trimming pared 2 bases from V and 3 bases from J, leaving 16 bases between. From germline, CDR1 is MNHEY and CDR2 SVGEGT. The CDR3 is 16 residues long. The CDR3 DNA sequence: TGTGCCAGCAGTTACACAGGACAGACCGAGGACACTGAAGCTTTCTTT. Translation gives CASSYTGQTEDTEAFF.

Comment on this clone: Its ends do not fully match the called genes, so a read error is possible. This rearrangement joins TRBV19 to TRBJ2-7; 10 nucleotides align to TRBD1. The CDR3 length is 14 residues. The germline V gene has CDR1 LNHDA and CDR2 SQIVND (reference sequence). Here the CDR3 DNA reads TGTGCCAGTAGATCCGGGACAGGGGCCTCTAAGCGAAACTTC. This codes for CASRSGTGASKRNF.

The chain recombines TRBV30 with TRBJ2-7; D is unresolved. The CDR3 is 12 residues long. Germline lookup yields CDR1 GTSNPN and CDR2 SVGIG (reference sequence). The V end lost 0 bases, the J end lost 3 bases, and 6 bases lay between the germline ends. The CDR3 DNA is TGTGCCTGGAGTGTAAGCCACTACGAGCAGTACTTC. Translation: CAWSVSHYEQYF.

The J gene is TRBJ1-5, the V gene TRBV7-2, with 8 nucleotides matching TRBD1. From germline, CDR1 is SGHTA and CDR2 FQGNSA. The CDR3 extends over 16 amino acids. V lost 1 base and J lost 6; bases outside the gene matches: 8. CDR3 DNA: TGTGCCAGCAGCTTAGGGGACCGGACAGGGAGTCAGCCCCAGCATTTT. Its translation: CASSLGDRTGSQPQHF. The full variable domain, with the rest looked up from reference TRBV7-2 and TRBJ1-5, is GAGVSQSPSNKVTEKGKDVELRCDPISGHTALYWYRQSLGQGLEFLIYFQGNSAPDKSGLPSDRFSAERTGGSVSTLTIQRTQQEDSAVYLCASSLGDRTGSQPQHFGDGTRLSIL.

CDR3 loop: CASSQSSGKSQPQHF. CDR3 DNA sequence: TGCGCCAGCAGCCAATCGTCCGGGAAGAGCCAGCCCCAGCATTTT. The chain links TRBV4-1 to TRBJ1-5; D is unresolved. Trimming took 2 bases from V and 7 from J, leaving 15 bases between them. The CDR3 spans 15 residues. Germline V gene lookup returns CDR1 MGHRA and CDR2 YSYEKL.

The chain combines TRBV9 with TRBJ1-6; 8 bases map to TRBD1. The junction had 12 bases not matched to a gene; V was cut back by 4 bases and J by 9 bases. Germline V CDR1 and CDR2: SGDLS, YYNGEE. There are 16 residues in the CDR3. As DNA, the CDR3 is TGTGCCAGCAGCTCGGGGACAGGAGGGTTGGGTTCACCCCTCCACTTT. It yields the protein CASSSGTGGLGSPLHF. The complete variable domain, with remaining parts taken from reference TRBV9 and TRBJ1-6, reads DSGVTQTPKHLITATGQRVTLRCSPRSGDLSVYWYQQSLDQGLQFLIQYYNGEERAKGNILERFSAQQFPDLHSELNLSSLELGDSALYFCASSSGTGGLGSPLHFGNGTRLTVT.

This sequence joins TRBV12-3 or TRBV12-4 and TRBJ1-1, with D possibly matching TRBD1 (6 bases). The V and J ends lost 5 bases and 5 bases respectively, with 12 bases between them. The CDR3 totals 13 residues. CDR3 sequence: CASSNGQGTEAFF. The CDR3 coding sequence is TGTGCCAGCAGTAACGGTCAGGGGACTGAAGCTTTCTTT.

The chain has TRBV7-3 and TRBJ1-6; tentatively, D is TRBD1 (6 bases). V was cut by 0 bases and J by 9 bases, with 15 bases left in between. Germline lookup yields CDR1 SGHTA and CDR2 FQGTGA. CDR3 length: 16 amino acids. The CDR3 protein is CASSLTGQPRGSPLHF. The CDR3 coding sequence is TGTGCCAGCAGCTTAACCGGACAGCCCCGGGGTTCACCCCTCCACTTT. Full variable domain (remainder filled in from reference TRBV7-3 and TRBJ1-6): GAGVSQTPSNKVTEKGKYVELRCDPISGHTALYWYRQSLGQGPEFLIYFQGTGAADDSGLPNDRFFAVRPEGSVSTLKIQRTERGDSAVYLCASSLTGQPRGSPLHFGNGTRLTVT.